Below, 26 T cell receptor beta chains from the same sample are listed, as sequenced in a study of post-analysis software for immune sequencing data. Whole-study findings and limits: Four or five TRBV segments were more frequent in patients than controls; TRBV5-6, TRBV5-1 and TRBV20-1 belonged to this group.

These receptors' targets are unknown. The TCR beta cDNA libraries carried unique molecular identifiers. TCRdb reprocessed the PCR reads via MiXCR and lists one record per CDR3 protein. Found here are about 820,000 distinct CDR3 sequences, approximately 53% of them singletons; the top ten hold roughly 4.4%. Sequencing input: blood. The receptors stem from a girl between 5 and 17 years old with multiple sclerosis.

The genes are TRBV10-3 and TRBJ2-5; D remains ambiguous. V was pared by 0 bases and J by 0 bases, with 11 bases between. CDR1 and CDR2 (germline): ENHRY, SYGVKD. The CDR3 spans 16 residues. CDR3 nucleotides: TGTGCCATCAGTGAGTCAGTAGGGAAGTACCAAGAGACCCAGTACTTC. Translating it yields CAISESVGKYQETQYF.

The chain combines TRBV20-1 with TRBJ2-7; 12 bases are shared with TRBD1. Germline CDR1 and CDR2: DFQATT and SNEGSKA (reference sequence). Germline trimming cut 0 bases from V and 5 bases from J; bases unmatched to any gene: 5. This CDR3 has 15 amino acids. This CDR3 reads CSARDAGTGGNEQYF. CDR3 coding DNA: TGCAGTGCTAGAGATGCCGGGACAGGGGGCAACGAGCAGTACTTC.

This clonotype has more than one count but fewer than ten. The rearrangement links TRBV6-1 to TRBJ1-6; TRBD1 aligns across 8 bases. V shed 2 bases and J 7 bases; nucleotides not matched to a gene: 4. Per germline, CDR1 MNHNS and CDR2 SASEGT. The CDR3 is made up of 15 amino acids. This CDR3 reads CASSERTGYNSPLHF. The CDR3 nucleotides are TGTGCCAGCAGTGAAAGGACAGGGTACAATTCACCCCTCCACTTT.

In its sample, this clonotype was seen a few times. This rearrangement joins TRBV3-1 to TRBJ2-5; D is perhaps TRBD1 or TRBD2 (6 bases each). The J call is uncertain, as TRBJ2-7 better fits the DNA end. There are 15 residues in the CDR3. The germline V gene encodes CDR1 LGHDT and CDR2 YNNKEL (reference sequence). CDR3 nucleotide sequence: TGTGCCAGCAGCCAGGCCCCGGGGGCCATCTACGAGCAGTACTTC. Its protein product is CASSQAPGAIYEQYF.

This clonotype was counted a few times. CDR3 sequence reads: CASRTETKNIQYF. The CDR3 DNA sequence: TGCGCCAGCAGGACGGAAACCAAAAACATTCAGTACTTC. The chain has TRBV5-1 and TRBJ2-4; D remains unclear. This CDR3 region has 13 residues. V lost 5 bases, J lost 2 bases, and 8 bases lay in between. From germline, CDR1 is SGHRS and CDR2 YFSETQ.

The V and J genes are TRBV9 and TRBJ2-7; 9 positions match TRBD1. This CDR3 is built from 15 residues. Per germline, CDR1 SGDLS and CDR2 YYNGEE. V was clipped by 0 bases and J by 6 bases; unmatched bases: 7. CDR3 nucleotides: TGTGCCAGCAGCGTAGGAGGGACAGGGTTTGTCGAGCAGTACTTC. Protein sequence: CASSVGGTGFVEQYF. Variable domain in full (rest from reference TRBV9 and TRBJ2-7): DSGVTQTPKHLITATGQRVTLRCSPRSGDLSVYWYQQSLDQGLQFLIQYYNGEERAKGNILERFSAQQFPDLHSELNLSSLELGDSALYFCASSVGGTGFVEQYFGPGTRLTVT.

This clonotype was observed a handful of times. This chain connects TRBV5-1 to TRBJ2-5; D is undetermined. CDR1 SGHRS and CDR2 YFSETQ come from the germline V gene. This CDR3 spans 13 amino acids. Deletions cut 0 bases from V and 5 bases from J, with 8 bases between. Here the CDR3 DNA reads TGCGCCAGCAGCTTGGTAGTAGGGGAGACCCAGTACTTC. Protein product: CASSLVVGETQYF. The variable domain in full, with the rest retrieved from reference TRBV5-1 and TRBJ2-5, is KAGVTQTPRYLIKTRGQQVTLSCSPISGHRSVSWYQQTPGQGLQFLFEYFSETQRNKGNFPGRFSGRQFSNSRSEMNVSTLELGDSALYLCASSLVVGETQYFGPGTRLLVL.

This clonotype was seen only once. V gene TRBV15 combines with J gene TRBJ1-2; 12 bases line up with TRBD1. V shed 0 bases, J shed 7 bases, and the junction held 15 bases outside the gene matches. Germline V gene data show CDR1 as LNHNV and CDR2 as YYDKDF (reference sequence). This CDR3 contains 19 residues. Here the CDR3 reads CATSRDLGTGGWRVFGYTF. The CDR3 nucleotides are TGTGCCACCAGCAGAGATCTAGGGACAGGGGGCTGGAGAGTTTTTGGCTACACCTTC. The variable domain in full, completed from reference TRBV15 and TRBJ1-2, reads DAMVIQNPRYQVTQFGKPVTLSCSQTLNHNVMYWYQQKSSQAPKLLFHYYDKDFNNEADTPDNFQSRRPNTSFCFLDIRSPGLGDTAMYLCATSRDLGTGGWRVFGYTFGSGTRLTVV.

The genes are TRBV6-6 and TRBJ1-6; D gene uncertain. In germline, CDR1 is MNHNY, CDR2 SVGAGI (reference sequence). Deletions cut 2 bases from V and 8 bases from J, with 4 bases between. The CDR3 runs to 12 residues. The CDR3 DNA reads as TGTGCCAGCAGTTACGGGGATTCACCCCTCCACTTT. This translates into CASSYGDSPLHF.

This chain links TRBV29-1 with TRBJ2-5, with 7 bases identical to TRBD1. This CDR3 is 14 amino acids long. Losses at the gene ends were 5 bases for V and 0 bases for J; bases not matched to a gene: 6. Germline V gene sequence: CDR1 SQVTM, CDR2 ANQGSEA. The CDR3 DNA reads TGCAGCGTTAGGAACAGGGGTTACCAAGAGACCCAGTACTTC. Its translation is CSVRNRGYQETQYF.

V is TRBV15 and J is TRBJ2-7; 8 bases line up with TRBD1. In germline, CDR1 is LNHNV, CDR2 YYDKDF (reference sequence). Germline trimming cut 4 bases from V and 4 bases from J; bases unmatched to any gene: 9. The length of the CDR3 is 15 residues. CDR3 residues: CATSIGVQGVYEQYF. CDR3 in DNA: TGTGCCACCAGCATAGGCGTACAGGGGGTATACGAGCAGTACTTC.

This clonotype was counted between two and nine times. The genes are TRBV12-5 and TRBJ2-2; D not resolved. CDR1 is LGHNT and CDR2 is FRNRAP in the germline V gene. This CDR3 is built from 17 residues. With 3 bases removed from V and 2 bases from J, the gap between germline ends came to 16 bases. The CDR3 nucleotides read TGTGCTAGTGGTTTCCTGGTCGCCCTCTTTAACACCGGGGAGCTGTTTTTT. Residues: CASGFLVALFNTGELFF.

The chain uses TRBV9 and TRBJ2-1, with 13 bases aligning to TRBD2. The CDR3 is made up of 17 amino acids. Germline values: CDR1 SGDLS, CDR2 YYNGEE. The V and J ends lost 3 bases and 7 bases, in that order; junction bases with no gene match: 10. The CDR3 here is CASSEGPLAGGANEQFF. DNA of the CDR3: TGTGCCAGCAGCGAGGGGCCACTAGCGGGAGGGGCGAATGAGCAGTTCTTC.

This chain joins TRBV12-3 or TRBV12-4 and TRBJ2-4; D is perhaps TRBD2 (6 bases). Trimming took off 3 bases at V and 3 bases at J, with 12 bases between the two ends. The CDR3 sequence is 15 residues long. CDR3 nucleotide sequence: TGTGCCAGCAGTTTCGGGACTCGAGTCAAAAACATTCAGTACTTC. It specifies CASSFGTRVKNIQYF.

This rearrangement joins TRBV12-3 or TRBV12-4 to TRBJ2-5; TRBD1 agrees at 8 bases. The J call is doubtful: the DNA matches TRBJ2-7 better. CDR3 length: 14 amino acids. Here the CDR3 reads CASSRDRGKDEQYF. As DNA, the CDR3 is TGTGCCAGCAGCCGCGACAGGGGAAAGGACGAGCAGTACTTC.

This clonotype appeared a few times. The rearrangement links TRBV2 to TRBJ2-7, with D perhaps TRBD2 (6 bases). The V gene's germline CDR1 is SNHLY and CDR2 FYNNEI. The CDR3 covers 14 residues. Between the trimmed V and J ends, which lost 6 bases and 2 bases, there was a span of 14 bases. The CDR3 reads CASSHGGETYEQYF. The CDR3 DNA is TGTGCCAGCAGCCACGGCGGGGAAACCTACGAGCAGTACTTC.

The gene calls are TRBV6-6 and TRBJ2-7; 9 bases are shared with TRBD2. J was trimmed by 4 bases and V by 7 bases; bases with no gene match: 14. The CDR3 loop spans 16 amino acids. CDR1 and CDR2 (germline): MNHNY, SVGAGI (reference sequence). CDR3 residues: CASIPGLASGAYEQYF. The CDR3 DNA is TGTGCCAGCATCCCGGGGCTGGCTAGCGGGGCTTACGAGCAGTACTTC.

This clonotype was recorded once. The rearrangement links TRBV3-1 to TRBJ1-2; 10 bases are a match to TRBD1. The CDR3 runs to 16 residues. Germline loops: CDR1 LGHDT, CDR2 YNNKEL (reference sequence). V shed 4 bases and J 1 base; nucleotides not matched to a gene: 6. Here the CDR3 reads CASSRAGTGVNYGYTF. The CDR3 bases are TGTGCCAGCAGCCGAGCCGGGACAGGGGTTAACTATGGCTACACCTTC.

This clonotype was detected a few times. The chain uses TRBV29-1 and TRBJ2-7; possibly TRBD1 or TRBD2 for D (5 bases each). V lost 5 bases, J lost 2 bases, and 13 bases lay in between. CDR3 size: 13 residues. Germline V gives CDR1 SQVTM, CDR2 ANQGSEA. CDR3 DNA sequence: TGCAGCGTTTGCCCCAGGGAGACCTACGAGCAGTACTTC. Encoded protein: CSVCPRETYEQYF.

This rearrangement joins TRBV12-3 or TRBV12-4 to TRBJ2-3, with 9 bases that match TRBD2. With V trimmed by 4 bases and J by 5 bases, 13 bases remained unmatched. The length of the CDR3 is 17 residues. CDR3 protein: CASSSSTSGRIRDTQYF. CDR3 sequence (DNA): TGTGCCAGCAGTTCGTCTACGAGCGGGAGGATCAGAGATACGCAGTATTTT.

This clonotype has more than one count but fewer than ten. The rearrangement links TRBV7-6 to TRBJ1-1; 7 bases map to TRBD1. In germline, CDR1 is SGHVS, CDR2 FNYEAQ. The CDR3 extends over 15 amino acids. V was pared by 2 bases and J by 4 bases, with 7 bases of the junction left unmatched. The DNA of the CDR3 is TGTGCCAGCAGCTTATTGGCAGGGGGGACCACTGAAGCTTTCTTT. Protein sequence: CASSLLAGGTTEAFF.

The J gene is TRBJ2-7, the V gene TRBV7-2; TRBD2 is a possible D gene (6 bases). Germline V CDR1 and CDR2: SGHTA, FQGNSA. Trimming pared 5 bases from V and 3 bases from J, leaving 26 bases between. The CDR3 runs 18 residues. CDR3 in DNA: TGTGCCAGCAGCCGGGACTTCCTAGAATCTTTCGGTCACTACGAGCAGTACTTC. Protein sequence: CASSRDFLESFGHYEQYF.

This clonotype has a handful of counts. The chain carries TRBV5-1 and TRBJ2-1; D is possibly TRBD2 (6 bases). V shed 1 base and J shed 5 bases, with 13 bases lying between them. The CDR3 is made up of 15 amino acids. CDR1 is SGHRS and CDR2 is YFSETQ in the germline V gene. DNA of the CDR3: TGCGCCAGCAGCTTGAGCGGGCGCCTCAACAATGAGCAGTTCTTC. Its translation: CASSLSGRLNNEQFF. The full variable domain, with the rest looked up from reference TRBV5-1 and TRBJ2-1, is KAGVTQTPRYLIKTRGQQVTLSCSPISGHRSVSWYQQTPGQGLQFLFEYFSETQRNKGNFPGRFSGRQFSNSRSEMNVSTLELGDSALYLCASSLSGRLNNEQFFGPGTRLTVL.

The gene calls are TRBV27 and TRBJ1-2; 7 nucleotides agree with TRBD1. CDR1 and CDR2 (germline): MNHEY, SMNVEV (reference sequence). The CDR3 loop spans 15 amino acids. Trimming cost V 5 bases and J 4 bases; bases outside gene matches: 10. CDR3 bases: TGTGCCAGCAGTGGCGGACAGGAGGATTCCTATGGCTACACCTTC. Its protein is CASSGGQEDSYGYTF.

CDR3 in amino acids: CASGRGTGETQYF. The CDR3 DNA follows: TGTGCCAGTGGCCGAGGGACCGGGGAGACCCAGTACTTC. The chain links TRBV2 to TRBJ2-5; D tentatively fits TRBD1 or TRBD2 (5 bases each). This CDR3 has 13 residues. Deletions cut 9 bases from V and 5 bases from J, with 16 bases between. Germline V CDR1 and CDR2: SNHLY, FYNNEI. The full variable domain, its missing parts supplied by reference TRBV2 and TRBJ2-5, is EPEVTQTPSHQVTQMGQEVILRCVPISNHLYFYWYRQILGQKVEFLVSFYNNEISEKSEIFDDQFSVERPDGSNFTLKIRSTKLEDSAMYFCASGRGTGETQYFGPGTRLLVL.

The chain carries TRBV5-1 and TRBJ2-7, with TRBD2 matching over 8 bases. V was clipped by 0 bases and J by 4 bases; unmatched bases: 6. This CDR3 has 15 amino acids. Germline CDR1 is SGHRS and CDR2 is YFSETQ. Here the CDR3 reads CASSLAGGLMYEQYF. In nucleotides, the CDR3 is TGCGCCAGCAGCTTGGCGGGAGGGTTAATGTACGAGCAGTACTTC.